The 24 T cell receptor beta chains below all came from one sample that was sequenced in a study of response to subunit inactivated influenza vaccine. MiXCR was run by TCRdb on the RT-PCR reads, yielding one entry per CDR3 protein. The repertoire holds around 540,000 distinct CDR3 sequences, with approximately 12% as singletons. Source: PBMCs from blood, taken on the day of vaccination. Receptors were obtained from a man aged 45-60 years who received an inactivated influenza vaccine.

This clonotype appeared once. The CDR3 DNA reads as TGCAGTGCCAACCTATGGAGTCGGGGGGCGCGGGGAGATACGCAGTATTTT. Amino acid sequence: CSANLWSRGARGDTQYF. The chain uses TRBV20-1 and TRBJ2-3, with D possibly matching TRBD2 (7 bases). V lost 6 bases to trimming and J lost 5 bases, with 27 bases between them. The CDR3 is made up of 17 amino acids. CDR1 is DFQATT, CDR2 SNEGSKA, per germline (reference sequence).

There are many counts of this clonotype. This chain joins TRBV20-1 and TRBJ2-5; 11 bases match TRBD2. The CDR3 sequence is 18 residues long. Germline V gene lookup returns CDR1 DFQATT and CDR2 SNEGSKA (reference sequence). V was clipped by 0 bases and J by 4 bases; unmatched bases: 13. CDR3 residues: CSARDYILAGGGTETQYF. DNA for the CDR3: TGCAGTGCTAGAGACTACATTCTAGCGGGAGGCGGCACAGAGACCCAGTACTTC.

This chain joins TRBV5-5 and TRBJ2-5; 8 bases map to TRBD1. The CDR3 is 15 residues long. The J segment lost 5 bases and the V segment lost 4 bases, leaving 10 bases of the junction unmatched. Germline assignment: CDR1 SGHKS and CDR2 YYEKEE (reference sequence). As DNA, the CDR3 is TGTGCCAGCAGCACAGGGACAGGCCCCGGGGAGACCCAGTACTTC. It translates to CASSTGTGPGETQYF. The variable domain in full, completed from reference TRBV5-5 and TRBJ2-5, reads DAGVTQSPTHLIKTRGQQVTLRCSPISGHKSVSWYQQVLGQGPQFIFQYYEKEERGRGNFPDRFSARQFPNYSSELNVNALLLGDSALYLCASSTGTGPGETQYFGPGTRLLVL.

This chain joins TRBV12-3 or TRBV12-4 and TRBJ1-4; 7 nucleotides align to TRBD1. This CDR3 has 15 amino acids. V was clipped by 6 bases and J by 0 bases; unmatched bases: 4. CDR3 protein: CASRDDRATNEKLFF. The DNA of the CDR3 is TGTGCCAGCAGAGACGACAGGGCAACTAATGAAAAACTGTTTTTT.

The chain links TRBV7-9 to TRBJ2-1; 7 bases fit TRBD2. Losses at the gene ends were 0 bases for V and 5 bases for J; bases not matched to a gene: 10. The CDR3 consists of 17 residues. Germline V gene data show CDR1 as SEHNR and CDR2 as FQNEAQ (reference sequence). The CDR3 nucleotides are TGTGCCAGCAGCTTAGCCCGGGGGGTTGCGGTCCACAATGAGCAGTTCTTC. Translation gives CASSLARGVAVHNEQFF.

This clonotype was seen a handful of times. The chain uses TRBV20-1 and TRBJ2-7; D perhaps matches TRBD2 (5 bases). Between the trimmed V and J ends, which lost 2 bases and 3 bases, there was a span of 14 bases. The CDR3 extends over 14 amino acids. The germline V gene has CDR1 DFQATT and CDR2 SNEGSKA (reference sequence). The CDR3 region is CSARSRSGVYEQYF. The CDR3 DNA reads as TGCAGTGCTAGATCTAGGTCCGGGGTCTACGAGCAGTACTTC.

This clonotype was seen a handful of times. The CDR3 bases are TGTGCCAGCAGCTTTTCTGAGGGGTATAGCAATCAGCCCCAGCATTTT. Its protein product is CASSFSEGYSNQPQHF. The genes are TRBV7-2 and TRBJ1-5; D possibly corresponds to TRBD1 (5 bases). The germline V gene encodes CDR1 SGHTA and CDR2 FQGNSA. Trimming took 3 bases from V and 0 from J, leaving 12 bases between them. The CDR3 contains 16 residues.

This clonotype has ten or more counts. The V call is TRBV12-3 or TRBV12-4, the J call TRBJ1-1; no definite D call. This CDR3 spans 14 amino acids. Trimming pared 1 base from V and 2 bases from J, leaving 8 bases between. The CDR3, as DNA: TGTGCCAGCAGTTTAGAAACAAGTAACACTGAAGCTTTCTTT. The encoded protein is CASSLETSNTEAFF.

This chain uses TRBV11-2 with TRBJ2-5; D call uncertain. The CDR3 consists of 13 residues. The V end lost 5 bases, the J end lost 7 bases, and 14 bases lay between the germline ends. Germline CDR1 is SGHAT and CDR2 is FQNNGV. CDR3 loop: CASSPSVDGTQYF. The CDR3 DNA reads TGTGCCAGCAGCCCCTCGGTGGATGGGACCCAGTACTTC. Full variable domain (remainder filled in from reference TRBV11-2 and TRBJ2-5): EAGVAQSPRYKIIEKRQSVAFWCNPISGHATLYWYQQILGQGPKLLIQFQNNGVVDDSQLPKDRFSAERLKGVDSTLKIQPAKLEDSAVYLCASSPSVDGTQYFGPGTRLLVL.

This clonotype was seen a handful of times. V usage is TRBV18 and J usage is TRBJ1-1; 7 bases line up with TRBD1. This CDR3 spans 14 amino acids. V was pared by 4 bases and J by 0 bases, with 2 bases of the junction left unmatched. Germline-derived CDR1 and CDR2 are KGHSH and LQKENI. CDR3 protein: CASSQGQLNTEAFF. CDR3 nucleotides: TGTGCCAGCTCACAGGGACAGTTGAACACTGAAGCTTTCTTT.

This clonotype was counted only a few times. The chain uses TRBV7-2 and TRBJ2-4, with D possibly matching TRBD1 (5 bases). The CDR3 totals 13 residues. Per germline, CDR1 SGHTA and CDR2 FQGNSA. V shed 1 base and J shed 7 bases, with 8 bases lying between them. The CDR3 region has the DNA TGTGCCAGCAGCTTAGGCAAGGGGAACATTCAGTACTTC. Protein product: CASSLGKGNIQYF.

This clonotype occurred many times. The J gene is TRBJ2-2, the V gene TRBV7-2; possible D gene TRBD2, 7 bases. Per the germline V gene, CDR1 is SGHTA and CDR2 is FQGNSA. Trimming removed 6 bases from V and 8 bases from J, with 16 bases in between. This CDR3 has 14 amino acids. DNA for the CDR3: TGTGCCAGCAGGGACAGCAGCGGGGCTGGGGAGCTGTTTTTT. Its translation is CASRDSSGAGELFF.

This clonotype turned up a few times. The J gene is TRBJ2-2, the V gene TRBV12-3 or TRBV12-4; unclear D gene. The V end was cut by 11 bases, the J end by 1 base, with 11 bases between. There are 13 residues in the CDR3. In DNA, the CDR3 is TGTGCCGTAAAACAAGGGAACACCGGGGAGCTGTTTTTT. It translates to CAVKQGNTGELFF.

This clonotype was counted only a few times. V usage is TRBV14 and J usage is TRBJ2-1; D is perhaps TRBD1 (6 bases). The CDR3 totals 16 residues. V gave up 5 bases and J gave up 6 bases, with 20 bases separating them. Germline CDR1 is SGHDN and CDR2 is FVKESK. CDR3 bases: TGTGCCAGCAGCGCTGGACAGTGGAGGAGTTCCAATGAGCAGTTCTTC. Translation gives CASSAGQWRSSNEQFF.

This clonotype showed up just a few times. V and J are TRBV25-1 and TRBJ2-1; tentative D call: TRBD1 (5 bases). The CDR3 covers 14 residues. Per germline, CDR1 MGHDK and CDR2 SYGVNS. V dropped 0 bases and J dropped 7 bases, with 10 bases sitting between them. CDR3 in DNA: TGTGCCAGCAGTGAATATGTAAGGGGTAATGAGCAGTTCTTC. This gives the protein CASSEYVRGNEQFF.

This sequence joins TRBV4-3 and TRBJ1-1, with unresolved D. Germline loops: CDR1 LGHNA, CDR2 YSLEER. With 4 bases removed from V and 0 bases from J, the gap between germline ends came to 6 bases. This CDR3 contains 13 residues. The CDR3: CASSRLVNTEAFF. The CDR3 DNA reads TGCGCCAGCAGCCGGTTAGTGAACACTGAAGCTTTCTTT.

In its sample, this clonotype was seen many times. V and J are TRBV7-9 and TRBJ2-1, with D tentatively TRBD1 or TRBD2 (5 bases each). The germline CDR1 and CDR2 sequences are SEHNR and FQNEAQ (reference sequence). The CDR3 spans 15 residues. V lost 2 bases and J lost 7, with 15 bases in between. This CDR3 is CASSLMTGTGNEQFF. The DNA for the CDR3 is TGTGCCAGCAGCTTAATGACCGGGACGGGGAATGAGCAGTTCTTC.

This clonotype was counted at least ten times. The chain carries TRBV5-1 and TRBJ1-2; D remains unclear. Trimming removed 4 bases from V and 7 bases from J, with 20 bases in between. This CDR3 is 15 amino acids long. Per germline, CDR1 SGHRS and CDR2 YFSETQ. Here the CDR3 reads CASSLARGPSSGYTF. The CDR3 nucleotides read TGCGCCAGCAGCCTTGCTCGCGGTCCGAGTTCTGGCTACACCTTC. Full variable domain (outside the CDR3, taken from reference TRBV5-1 and TRBJ1-2): KAGVTQTPRYLIKTRGQQVTLSCSPISGHRSVSWYQQTPGQGLQFLFEYFSETQRNKGNFPGRFSGRQFSNSRSEMNVSTLELGDSALYLCASSLARGPSSGYTFGSGTRLTVV.

This chain joins TRBV12-3 or TRBV12-4 and TRBJ2-7; the D is unclear. CDR3 size: 15 residues. V gave up 4 bases and J gave up 0 bases, with 13 bases separating them. CDR3 sequence (DNA): TGTGCCAGCAGTTCCCCAAGGGTGGCCTCCTACGAGCAGTACTTC. This translates into CASSSPRVASYEQYF.

This clonotype appeared a few times. This rearrangement joins TRBV6-2 or TRBV6-3 to TRBJ2-1; 7 nucleotides line up with TRBD2. Germline assignment: CDR1 MNHEY and CDR2 SVGEGT. V dropped 6 bases and J dropped 2; count of bases not matched to a gene: 4. The CDR3 runs 14 residues. The CDR3: CASSWGGTYNEQFF. The CDR3 region has the DNA TGTGCCAGCAGCTGGGGGGGGACCTACAATGAGCAGTTCTTC.

This clonotype has at least ten counts. The chain is built from TRBV29-1 and TRBJ2-5, with D possibly TRBD2 on 5 matching bases. The CDR3 is 14 residues long. V was pared by 7 bases and J by 2 bases, with 17 bases between. CDR1 is SQVTM, CDR2 ANQGSEA, per germline. The CDR3 coding sequence is TGCAGCGGGACTCGGACGGTACTTCAAGAGACCCAGTACTTC. Translation: CSGTRTVLQETQYF.

In regard to this clonotype: This could be a read error, since a much larger clone is one nucleotide away. The chain joins TRBV4-3 to TRBJ2-2; perhaps D is TRBD1 or TRBD2 (5 bases each). The CDR3 runs to 13 residues. CDR1 is LGHNA, CDR2 YSLEER, per germline. This chain's CDR3 is CASSQANAGDLFF. In DNA, the CDR3 is TGCGCCAGCAGCCAGGCAAATGCCGGGGACCTGTTTTTT.

This chain connects TRBV5-1 to TRBJ2-1; 8 positions agree with TRBD2. In germline, CDR1 is SGHRS, CDR2 YFSETQ. This CDR3 comprises 16 residues. With V trimmed by 2 bases and J by 7 bases, 11 bases remained unmatched. The CDR3 spells CASSFKRAGDGNEQFF. The DNA of the CDR3 is TGCGCCAGCAGCTTCAAACGAGCGGGAGACGGGAATGAGCAGTTCTTC.

This chain joins TRBV6-2 or TRBV6-3 and TRBJ1-1, with a weak D call TRBD1 (5 bases). Deletions cut 6 bases from V and 3 bases from J, with 20 bases between. CDR1 MNHEY and CDR2 SVGEGT come from the germline V gene. The CDR3 totals 16 residues. The CDR3 here is CASSSPMTAGDTEAFF. CDR3 bases: TGTGCCAGCAGCAGCCCTATGACAGCGGGGGACACTGAAGCTTTCTTT.